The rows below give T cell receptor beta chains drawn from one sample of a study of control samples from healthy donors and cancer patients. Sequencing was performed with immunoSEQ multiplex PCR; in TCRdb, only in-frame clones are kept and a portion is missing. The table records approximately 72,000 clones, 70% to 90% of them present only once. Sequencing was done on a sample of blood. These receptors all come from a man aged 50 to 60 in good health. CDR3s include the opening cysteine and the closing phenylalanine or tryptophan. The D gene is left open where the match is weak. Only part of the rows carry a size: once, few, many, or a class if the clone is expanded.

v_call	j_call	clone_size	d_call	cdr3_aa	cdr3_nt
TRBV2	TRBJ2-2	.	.	CASSRGLNTGELFF	TGTGCCAGCTCCCGGGGGCTAAACACCGGGGAGCTGTTTTTT
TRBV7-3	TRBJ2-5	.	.	CASSSDGQKTQYF	TGTGCCAGCAGCTCGGACGGTCAGAAGACCCAGTACTTC
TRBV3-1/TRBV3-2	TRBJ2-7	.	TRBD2	CASSRLSGGPLEQYF	TGTGCCAGCAGCCGACTTAGCGGGGGGCCCCTCGAGCAGTACTTC
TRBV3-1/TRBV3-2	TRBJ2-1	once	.	CASSQDMSSEQFF	TGTGCCAGCAGCCAAGATATGAGCAGTGAGCAGTTCTTC
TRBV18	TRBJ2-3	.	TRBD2	CASSRSLAGTDTQYF	TGTGCCAGCTCCCGCTCACTAGCGGGCACAGATACGCAGTATTTT
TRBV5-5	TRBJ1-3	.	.	CASSPTYRVGNTIYF	TGTGCCAGCAGCCCCACTTACCGGGTTGGAAACACCATATATTTT
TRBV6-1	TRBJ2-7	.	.	CASSEATGAWGSYEQYF	TGTGCCAGCAGTGAAGCGACAGGCGCCTGGGGCTCCTACGAGCAGTACTTC
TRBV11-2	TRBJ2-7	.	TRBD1	CASSSKDREPYEQYF	TGTGCCAGCAGCTCCAAGGACAGGGAGCCCTACGAGCAGTACTTC
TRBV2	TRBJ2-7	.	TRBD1	CASSEGGGGYEQYF	TGTGCCAGCAGTGAAGGAGGGGGCGGATACGAGCAGTACTTC
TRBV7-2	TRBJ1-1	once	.	CASRATRVGKTEAFF	TGTGCCAGCAGAGCGACACGGGTCGGGAAGACTGAAGCTTTCTTT
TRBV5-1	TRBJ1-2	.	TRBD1	CASRFMSGQGEYGYTF	TGCGCCAGCAGGTTTATGTCGGGACAGGGAGAGTATGGCTACACCTTC
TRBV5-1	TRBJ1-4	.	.	CASSRGNGATNEKLFF	TGCGCCAGCAGTCGGGGGAACGGAGCAACTAATGAAAAACTGTTTTTT
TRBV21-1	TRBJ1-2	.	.	CASSKAPGSPF	TGTGCCAGCAGCAAAGCCCCAGGGAGCCCCTTC
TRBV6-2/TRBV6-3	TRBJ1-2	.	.	CASSYWPGQNYGYTF	TGTGCCAGCAGTTACTGGCCCGGGCAGAACTATGGCTACACCTTC
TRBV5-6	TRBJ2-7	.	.	CASSVSYEQYF	TGTGCCAGCAGCGTGTCCTACGAGCAGTACTTC
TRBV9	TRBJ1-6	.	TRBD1	CASSFGTGNSPLHF	TGTGCCAGCAGCTTCGGGACAGGGAATTCACCCCTCCACTTT
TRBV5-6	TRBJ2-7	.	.	CASSLVYWGGLGTYEQYF	TGTGCCAGCAGCTTGGTTTATTGGGGGGGCTTAGGGACCTACGAGCAGTACTTC
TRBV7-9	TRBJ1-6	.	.	CASSWEGAGTSPLHF	TGTGCCAGCAGCTGGGAAGGGGCAGGGACGTCACCCCTCCACTTT
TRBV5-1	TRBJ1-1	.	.	CASSSGNTEAFF	TGCGCCAGCAGCTCTGGGAACACTGAAGCTTTCTTT
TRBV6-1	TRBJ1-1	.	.	CASSELFGRVAEAFF	TGTGCCAGCAGTGAATTATTCGGCAGGGTAGCCGAAGCTTTCTTT
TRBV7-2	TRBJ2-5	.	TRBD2	CASSTWGGETQYF	TGTGCCAGCAGCACCTGGGGGGGAGAGACCCAGTACTTC
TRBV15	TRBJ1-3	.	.	CATSRGPSGSGNTIYF	TGTGCCACCAGCAGAGGCCCCTCAGGGAGCGGAAACACCATATATTTT
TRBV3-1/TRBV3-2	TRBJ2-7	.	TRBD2	CASSLRTSGGSYEQYF	TGTGCCAGCAGCCTCCGGACTAGCGGGGGCTCGTACGAGCAGTACTTC
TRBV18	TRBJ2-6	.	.	CASSEQRDRNSGANVLTF	TGTGCCAGCTCGGAACAGCGGGACAGAAACTCTGGGGCCAACGTCCTGACTTTC
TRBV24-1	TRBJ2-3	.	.	CATQGYTDTQYF	TGTGCCACGCAGGGATACACAGATACGCAGTATTTT
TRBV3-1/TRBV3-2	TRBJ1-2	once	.	CASRGSNYGYTF	TGTGCCAGCAGGGGGTCCAACTATGGCTACACCTTC
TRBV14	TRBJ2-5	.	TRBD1	CASSQGQGGATQYF	TGTGCCAGCAGCCAAGGACAGGGTGGTGCGACCCAGTACTTC
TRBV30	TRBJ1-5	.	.	CAWSPNTRNQPQHF	TGTGCCTGGAGTCCCAATACAAGGAATCAGCCCCAGCATTTT
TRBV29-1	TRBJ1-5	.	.	CSVIIEPDQPQHF	TGCAGCGTTATTATCGAGCCCGATCAGCCCCAGCATTTT